This TCR beta chain was sequenced during a study of glioma-infiltrating T cells. Regarding the study as a whole: Non-neoplastic patients had below-expected tissue-blood divergence, while all gliomas exceeded expectation.

The iRepertoire nested amplicon-rescue multiplex PCR amplified TCR alpha and beta CDR3s from RNA. In TCRdb, the multiplex PCR reads were re-called with MiXCR into one record per CDR3 protein. In the table there are roughly 120,000 distinct CDR3 sequences, 20% to 30% of which are singletons. As concerns this clonotype: The antigen is not known. The conserved closing phenylalanine or tryptophan is absent in this CDR3, likely reflecting a read error.

The length of the CDR3 is 17 residues. Germline lookup yields CDR1 MNHNS and CDR2 SASEGT. Unmatched junction bases numbered 12, after V lost 5 bases and J lost 2 bases. The rearrangement uses TRBV6-1 and TRBJ2-5; 9 positions agree with TRBD2. This clonotype was obtained from a human donor with low-grade glioma or glioblastoma, undergoing nonglioma brain surgery, or in good health (not recorded which). The material sequenced was glioma tissue, nonneoplastic brain tissue, or PBMCs (not recorded which). CDR3 bases: TGTGCCAGCAGTTATGGGGGCCTAGCGGGGCTTCAAGAGACCCAGTACTCC. Its protein product is CASSYGGLAGLQETQYS.